This passage covers 7 T cell receptor beta chains from one sample sequenced in a study of regulatory T cells in long-lasting Graves disease. Stated time point: newly diagnosed GD, antithyroid drugs for less than 3 months. PBMC RNA served as the TCR library source. iRepertoire HTBI primers and Arm-PCR of CDR3 regions built TCR beta libraries. TCRdb re-derived calls from the multiplex PCR reads in MiXCR, one entry per CDR3 protein. This sample has about 440,000 distinct CDR3 sequences, with 15% found just once. Another study also made use of these data, one on T cells in Graves' hyperthyroidism and ophthalmopathy.

Sequencing used peripheral blood mononuclear cells (PBMCs), obtained at new diagnosis, from a patient treated with antithyroid drugs. These receptors came from a woman aged 25 to 45 with Graves disease.

This chain uses TRBV5-1 with TRBJ2-1, with D unclear. CDR1 is SGHRS, CDR2 YFSETQ, per germline. V was pared by 3 bases and J by 8 bases, with 12 bases between. CDR3 size: 13 residues. CDR3 region: CASSSLPDHEQFF. CDR3 nucleotides: TGCGCCAGCAGCTCCCTTCCGGATCATGAGCAGTTCTTC.

This clonotype has a single count. The chain couples TRBV6-1 to TRBJ1-1; 7 nucleotides align to TRBD1. The V segment lost 6 bases and the J segment 0 bases; nucleotides outside the gene matches: 13. CDR1 MNHNS and CDR2 SASEGT come from the germline V gene. This CDR3 region has 17 residues. The CDR3 is CASSSGGRGGMNTEAFF. The CDR3 DNA reads TGTGCCAGCAGCTCAGGGGGAAGGGGGGGGATGAACACTGAAGCTTTCTTT.

This clonotype has ten or more counts. This chain connects TRBV7-2 to TRBJ2-3, with D unresolved. With 6 bases removed from V and 0 bases from J, the gap between germline ends came to 13 bases. The germline gives CDR1 SGHTA, CDR2 FQGNSA. The CDR3 is made up of 15 amino acids. Here the CDR3 reads CASSRVPGSTDTQYF. In DNA, the CDR3 is TGTGCCAGCAGTCGAGTCCCGGGTAGCACAGATACGCAGTATTTT.

This clonotype has a handful of counts. The chain carries TRBV7-9 and TRBJ1-1; a possible D gene is TRBD1 (5 bases). Trimming took off 1 base at V and 3 bases at J, with 18 bases between the two ends. The CDR3 covers 17 residues. The germline V gene has CDR1 SEHNR and CDR2 FQNEAQ (reference sequence). CDR3 sequence (DNA): TGTGCCAGCAGCTTAGGAAGGCTTGGGGGGGGTGACACTGAAGCTTTCTTT. It yields the protein CASSLGRLGGGDTEAFF.

This clonotype was recorded many times. The V call is TRBV20-1, the J call TRBJ2-3; 11 bases are shared with TRBD2. V shed 3 bases, J shed 4 bases, and the junction held 12 bases outside the gene matches. CDR1 and CDR2 from the germline V gene are DFQATT and SNEGSKA (reference sequence). CDR3 length: 17 amino acids. For the CDR3, the DNA is TGCAGTGCTAGGGATAGCGGGAGGGCCTCCGGCCCAGATACGCAGTATTTT. Protein product: CSARDSGRASGPDTQYF.

This clonotype was picked up a small number of times. One junction end disagrees with the germline gene, perhaps due to a read error. The gene calls are TRBV5-6 and TRBJ1-6, with 7 bases lining up with TRBD1. The CDR3 is 15 amino acids. Germline V gene sequence: CDR1 SGHDT, CDR2 YYEEEE. The CDR3 protein is CASSRGQPGASALHF. The CDR3 DNA is TGTGCCAGCAGCCGGGGACAGCCAGGGGCTTCAGCCCTCCACTTT.

This clonotype was observed at least ten times. This chain joins TRBV29-1 and TRBJ2-7, with D perhaps matching TRBD1 or TRBD2 (6 bases each). The germline gives CDR1 SQVTM, CDR2 ANQGSEA. V lost 4 bases, J lost 3 bases, and 16 bases lay in between. This CDR3 region has 14 residues. The CDR3 here is CSVAGAGDHYEQYF. CDR3 DNA: TGCAGCGTTGCGGGGGCAGGGGATCACTACGAGCAGTACTTC.